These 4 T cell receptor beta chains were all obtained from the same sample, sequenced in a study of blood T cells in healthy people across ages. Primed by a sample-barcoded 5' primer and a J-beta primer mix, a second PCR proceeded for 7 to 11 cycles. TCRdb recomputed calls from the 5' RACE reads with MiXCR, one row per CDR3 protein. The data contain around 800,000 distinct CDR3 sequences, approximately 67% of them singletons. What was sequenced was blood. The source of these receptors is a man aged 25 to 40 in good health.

The CDR3 reads CASSPALDYYGYTF. The CDR3 DNA reads as TGTGCCAGCAGCCCAGCACTGGATTACTATGGCTACACCTTC. The rearrangement links TRBV3-1 to TRBJ1-2; no reliable D call. The ends were cut back, 4 bases at V and 3 bases at J, with 12 bases in the middle. Germline loops: CDR1 LGHDT, CDR2 YNNKEL (reference sequence). The CDR3 is made up of 14 amino acids. The entire variable domain, with the rest obtained from reference TRBV3-1 and TRBJ1-2, is as follows: DTAVSQTPKYLVTQMGNDKSIKCEQNLGHDTMYWYKQDSKKFLKIMFSYNNKELIINETVPNRFSPKSPDKAHLNLHINSLELGDSAVYFCASSPALDYYGYTFGSGTRLTVV.

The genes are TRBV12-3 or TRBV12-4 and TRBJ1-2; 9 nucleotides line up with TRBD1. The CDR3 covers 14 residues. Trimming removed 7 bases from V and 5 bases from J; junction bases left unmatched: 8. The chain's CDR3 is CASTLGTGIYGYTF. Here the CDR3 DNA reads TGTGCCAGCACCTTGGGGACAGGGATTTATGGCTACACCTTC.

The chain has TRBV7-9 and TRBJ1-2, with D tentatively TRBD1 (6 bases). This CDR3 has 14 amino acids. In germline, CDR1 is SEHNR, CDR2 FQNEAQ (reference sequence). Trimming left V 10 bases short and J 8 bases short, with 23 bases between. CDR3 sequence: CATDLLNRERGYTF. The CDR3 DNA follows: TGTGCCACCGACCTATTGAACAGGGAACGCGGCTACACCTTC. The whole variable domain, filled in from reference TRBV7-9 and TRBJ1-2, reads DTGVSQNPRHKITKRGQNVTFRCDPISEHNRLYWYRQTLGQGPEFLTYFQNEAQLEKSRLLSDRFSAERPKGSFSTLEIQRTEQGDSAMYLCATDLLNRERGYTFGSGTRLTVV.

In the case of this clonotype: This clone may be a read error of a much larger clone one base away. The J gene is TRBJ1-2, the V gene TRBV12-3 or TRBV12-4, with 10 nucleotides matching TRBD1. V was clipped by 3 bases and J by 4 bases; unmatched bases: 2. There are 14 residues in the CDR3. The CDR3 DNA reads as TGTGCCAGCAGTTTGGGACAGGGGACCTATGGCTACACCTTC. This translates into CASSLGQGTYGYTF.